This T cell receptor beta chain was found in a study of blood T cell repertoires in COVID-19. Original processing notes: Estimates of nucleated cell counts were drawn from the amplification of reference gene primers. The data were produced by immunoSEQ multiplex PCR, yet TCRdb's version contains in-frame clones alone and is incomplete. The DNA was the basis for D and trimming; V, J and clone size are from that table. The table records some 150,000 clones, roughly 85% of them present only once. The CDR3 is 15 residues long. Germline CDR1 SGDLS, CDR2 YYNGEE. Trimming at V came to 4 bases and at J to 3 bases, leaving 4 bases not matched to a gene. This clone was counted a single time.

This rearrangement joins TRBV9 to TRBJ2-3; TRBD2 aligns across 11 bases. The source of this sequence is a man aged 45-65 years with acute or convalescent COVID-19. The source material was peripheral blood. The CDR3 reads CASSPPSGGTDTQYF. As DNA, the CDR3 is TGTGCCAGCAGCCCCCCTAGCGGGGGGACAGATACGCAGTATTTT.